The 14 T cell receptor beta chains listed next were all sequenced from one sample in a study of blood T cell repertoires in COVID-19. Sequencing used immunoSEQ multiplex PCR; TCRdb keeps in-frame clones, though not all of them. This table has about 90,000 clones, 80% appearing once. Sequencing input: peripheral blood. Receptor source: a woman in her 70s with acute or convalescent COVID-19.

Here the CDR3 reads CASSSTGGYGYTF. The CDR3 region has the DNA TGTGCCAGCAGTTCGACCGGGGGGTATGGCTACACCTTC. The rearrangement links TRBV12-3 or TRBV12-4 to TRBJ1-2; D may be TRBD1 (5 bases). This CDR3 has 13 amino acids. Trimming cost V 4 bases and J 5 bases, with 11 bases left between them.

V gene TRBV6-2 or TRBV6-3 combines with J gene TRBJ2-2, with D possibly matching TRBD1 (6 bases). CDR3 length equals 15 residues. V lost 5 bases and J 1 base, leaving 11 bases between the germline ends. Germline lookup yields CDR1 MNHEY and CDR2 SVGEGT. CDR3 in amino acids: CASSLLQGNTGELFF. CDR3 coding DNA: TGTGCCAGCAGTCTCCTACAGGGGAACACCGGGGAGCTGTTTTTT.

The rearrangement links TRBV5-4 to TRBJ2-3, with D possibly TRBD1 on 5 matching bases. The CDR3 has 15 residues. Germline CDR1 SGHNT, CDR2 YYREEE (reference sequence). V shed 1 base and J shed 0 bases, with 9 bases lying between them. For the CDR3, the DNA is TGTGCCAGCAGCTTGCAAACAGGTAGCACAGATACGCAGTATTTT. Translation: CASSLQTGSTDTQYF.

The rearrangement joins TRBV2 to TRBJ2-7; 8 positions match TRBD1. Germline CDR1 reads SNHLY; CDR2 reads FYNNEI. There are 13 residues in the CDR3. V was pared by 8 bases and J by 3 bases, with 6 bases of the junction left unmatched. The CDR3 sequence: CASLLDRGYEQYF. CDR3 coding DNA: TGTGCCAGCTTACTCGACAGGGGCTACGAGCAGTACTTC.

V is TRBV9 and J is TRBJ2-4, with TRBD1 identical over 8 bases. Germline V gene lookup returns CDR1 SGDLS and CDR2 YYNGEE. With V trimmed by 1 base and J by 7 bases, 4 bases remained unmatched. The CDR3 is 14 amino acids. In DNA, the CDR3 is TGTGCCAGCAGCGTACAGGGGGCTGCGAACATTCAGTACTTC. Amino acid sequence: CASSVQGAANIQYF.

The chain employs TRBV11-2 and TRBJ2-1; 9 nucleotides align to TRBD2. This CDR3 is built from 15 residues. The V and J ends lost 6 bases and 5 bases, in that order; junction bases with no gene match: 8. Per germline, CDR1 SGHAT and CDR2 FQNNGV. CDR3 bases: TGTGCCAGCAGATTTAGCGGGAGTTTTGACAATGAGCAGTTCTTC. It codes for CASRFSGSFDNEQFF.

The chain carries TRBV20-1 and TRBJ1-2; D perhaps matches TRBD1 (6 bases). CDR3 length: 11 residues. In germline, CDR1 is DFQATT, CDR2 SNEGSKA (reference sequence). V lost 5 bases to trimming and J lost 12 bases, with 16 bases between them. CDR3 region: CSAALRTVDTF. For the CDR3, the DNA is TGCAGTGCTGCTCTTCGGACAGTAGACACCTTC.

This sequence joins TRBV3-1 (or the pseudogene TRBV3-2) and TRBJ1-6; TRBD1 matches 8 bases. The CDR3 runs 14 residues. After removal of 6 bases from V and 13 bases from J, the junction contained 11 bases not matched to a gene. Germline V gene lookup returns CDR1 LGHDT and CDR2 YNNKEL (reference sequence). The chain's CDR3 is CASRTGTGVLPLHF. CDR3 bases: TGTGCCAGCAGGACCGGGACAGGAGTCTTGCCCCTCCACTTT.

This clone is a singleton in its sample. This chain joins TRBV5-1 and TRBJ2-5; D ambiguous. The CDR3 sequence is 12 residues long. Germline assignment: CDR1 SGHRS and CDR2 YFSETQ. Trimming stripped 0 bases from V and 13 bases from J, with 13 bases between. The CDR3 DNA follows: TGCGCCAGCAGCTTGGATTTTCCTCCCCCGTACTTC. This encodes CASSLDFPPPYF.

This clone was seen only once. This chain joins TRBV29-1 and TRBJ2-3; weak D call: TRBD2 (5 bases). Between the trimmed V and J ends, which lost 4 bases and 0 bases, there was a span of 11 bases. The CDR3 extends over 14 amino acids. Germline V CDR1 and CDR2: SQVTM, ANQGSEA. The CDR3 reads CSVGASPSTDTQYF. As DNA, the CDR3 is TGCAGCGTTGGAGCTAGCCCTAGCACAGATACGCAGTATTTT.

In its sample, this clone was seen a few times. The rearrangement links TRBV10-3 to TRBJ2-1, with TRBD2 identical over 7 bases. CDR3 length equals 16 residues. Germline loops: CDR1 ENHRY, CDR2 SYGVKD. With V trimmed by 0 bases and J by 7 bases, 9 bases remained unmatched. CDR3 nucleotide sequence: TGTGCCATCAGTGAGTCGCAAGCGGGGAATAGGAATGAGCAGTTCTTC. Translation gives CAISESQAGNRNEQFF.

V and J are TRBV7-2 and TRBJ1-2; 7 bases fit TRBD1. V gave up 0 bases and J gave up 2 bases; unmatched junction bases: 0. CDR3 length: 14 residues. Germline V gene data show CDR1 as SGHTA and CDR2 as FQGNSA. For the CDR3, the DNA is TGTGCCAGCAGCTTAGCGACAGGGAACTATGGCTACACCTTC. It is translated as CASSLATGNYGYTF.

The chain is built from TRBV5-1 and TRBJ2-7; 7 positions agree with TRBD2. The CDR3 contains 16 residues. Losses at the gene ends were 0 bases for V and 3 bases for J; bases not matched to a gene: 9. CDR1 and CDR2 from the germline V gene are SGHRS and YFSETQ. The CDR3 here is CASSLALAGEGYEQYF. In nucleotides, the CDR3 is TGCGCCAGCAGCTTGGCCCTCGCGGGGGAGGGCTACGAGCAGTACTTC.

This chain uses TRBV11-2 with TRBJ1-2, with TRBD1 matching over 10 bases. This CDR3 is 15 amino acids long. Per the germline V gene, CDR1 is SGHAT and CDR2 is FQNNGV. V lost 5 bases, J lost 4 bases, and 7 bases stayed unmatched. The CDR3 DNA is TGTGCCAGCAGCCCCCGGACAGGGGGAAGCTATGGCTACACCTTC. It translates to CASSPRTGGSYGYTF.